This TCR beta chain was sequenced for a study of blood T cell repertoires in COVID-19. TCRdb's copy holds only in-frame clones and misses some; the assay was immunoSEQ multiplex PCR. The sample yields 200,000 to 250,000 clones, roughly 84% seen once. V trimming: 0 bases; J trimming: 7 bases; junction bases outside the gene matches: 6. Germline-derived CDR1 and CDR2 are MNHNY and SVGAGI (reference sequence). This CDR3 comprises 15 residues. The V and J genes are TRBV6-6 and TRBJ1-2, with TRBD1 matching over 9 bases. What was sequenced was peripheral blood. The TCR sequence derives from a woman aged 60-75 years with acute or convalescent COVID-19. CDR3 amino acids: CASSYSEQGAGGYTF. The DNA of the CDR3 is TGTGCCAGCAGTTACTCGGAACAGGGGGCGGGTGGCTACACCTTC.